These T cell receptor beta chains were read from a single sample in a study of cytomegalovirus exposure and HLA in healthy donors. Method: immunoSEQ multiplex PCR; TCRdb's copy keeps in-frame clones and lacks some. The sample shows some 120,000 clones, about 80% of them seen only once. The specimen was PBMCs. The receptors were sampled from a woman in her forties or fifties in good health and CMV-seropositive. CDR3s leave out the opening cysteine and the closing phenylalanine or tryptophan.

>12|TRBJ2-7|TRBV15
ATSRNSYSYEQY
>14|TRBJ2-7|TRBV5-1
ASSVGPSGAGGEQY
>14|TRBJ2-1|TRBV7-9
ASRPDRGLSYNEQF
>16|TRBJ1-3|TRBV30
AWSGGNRDKGFGNTIY
>13|TRBJ2-2|TRBV23-1
ASSPPGPITGELF
>11|TRBJ2-7|TRBV7-2
ASSTFLSGEQY
>13|TRBJ2-3|TRBV4-2
ASSQLAGGPDTQY
>14|TRBJ2-3|TRBV9
ASSPRVAAFTDTQY
>14|TRBJ2-3|TRBV10-3
AIRTGLAGGTDTQY
>13|TRBJ1-3|TRBV9
ASSTLGGSGNTIY
>15|TRBJ2-5|TRBV2
ASSPGTSGRNQETQY
>13|TRBJ1-1|TRBV7-6
ASSLAGGVNTEAF
>13|TRBJ1-4|TRBV10-3
AISESDRVGEKLF
>13|TRBJ2-7|TRBV30
AWDPGLAGSYEQY
>13|TRBJ1-1|TRBV11-2
ASSRFQGLSTEAF